The sequence of this TCR beta chain was determined in a study of cytomegalovirus exposure and HLA in healthy donors. The PCR used 60 Vbeta and 13 Jbeta primers. Libraries were prepared by immunoSEQ multiplex PCR; TCRdb keeps only in-frame clonotypes and omits some of them. The sample lists approximately 69,000 clones, approximately 80% occurring once. Points from the study as a whole: A prior analysis recorded that most TCR beta V segments were productive about 87% or about 30% of the time.

The germline CDR1 and CDR2 sequences are SGHTA and FQGTGA. The CDR3 has 14 amino acids. The V end was cut by 5 bases, the J end by 2 bases, with 7 bases between. As to this clone: The target antigen is unknown.

The chain recombines TRBV7-3 with TRBJ2-6; D ambiguous. Sample: PBMCs. The clonotype comes from a man between 18 and 35 years old in good health and CMV-seronegative. The CDR3 region is CASSVLAGANVLTF. CDR3 bases: TGTGCCAGCAGCGTACTGGCTGGGGCCAACGTCCTGACTTTC.